This is a list of T cell receptor beta chains from one sample in a study of blood T cells in healthy people across ages. MiXCR, run by TCRdb on the 5' RACE reads, gives a single entry per CDR3 protein. The sample holds 700,000 to 950,000 distinct CDR3 sequences, more than 45% seen once. The sample consisted of blood. The receptors were gathered from a man younger than 40 in good health. Both conserved end residues are part of each CDR3. The order of the fields is D gene, clone size, J gene, V gene, CDR3 DNA, CDR3 protein. A D gene is named only where the DNA matches it firmly. Size is stated for part of the rows, as once, few or many counts, or as a class when the clone is expanded.

D gene: -
clone size: -
J gene: TRBJ2-1
V gene: TRBV7-9
CDR3 DNA: TGTGCCAGCAGCGACCCCAACGACAATGAGCAGTTCTTC
CDR3 protein: CASSDPNDNEQFF

D gene: -
clone size: few
J gene: TRBJ2-7
V gene: TRBV29-1
CDR3 DNA: TGCAGCGTTGATGCAGGGGCCGGGGTTGAGCAGTACTTC
CDR3 protein: CSVDAGAGVEQYF

D gene: TRBD1
clone size: -
J gene: TRBJ2-7
V gene: TRBV20-1
CDR3 DNA: TGCAGCCTTCGAGGGACAGGGAACGAGCAGTACTTC
CDR3 protein: CSLRGTGNEQYF

D gene: -
clone size: few
J gene: TRBJ2-7
V gene: TRBV6-2/TRBV6-3
CDR3 DNA: TGTGCCAGCAGTTACTTCACCTCGAGCTCCTACGAGCAGTACTTC
CDR3 protein: CASSYFTSSSYEQYF

D gene: TRBD2
clone size: -
J gene: TRBJ2-7
V gene: TRBV15
CDR3 DNA: TGTGCCACCAGCAGAGATTGGGGCGGGAGTTCGATGGTGTCCGAGCAGTACTTC
CDR3 protein: CATSRDWGGSSMVSEQYF

D gene: -
clone size: -
J gene: TRBJ1-4
V gene: TRBV4-2
CDR3 DNA: TGTGCCAGCAGCCAAGAACCCATTGCAACTAATGAAAAACTGTTTTTT
CDR3 protein: CASSQEPIATNEKLFF

D gene: -
clone size: -
J gene: TRBJ2-1
V gene: TRBV7-2
CDR3 DNA: TGTGCCAGCAGCTTAGCTCTGGGAGCGTTCTCTGGTAATGAGCAGTTCTTC
CDR3 protein: CASSLALGAFSGNEQFF

D gene: -
clone size: -
J gene: TRBJ2-1
V gene: TRBV3-1
CDR3 DNA: TGTGCCAGCAGCCAAGATCTGACGGGGGCTATTAACAATGAGCAGTTCTTC
CDR3 protein: CASSQDLTGAINNEQFF

D gene: TRBD2
clone size: -
J gene: TRBJ2-4
V gene: TRBV9
CDR3 DNA: TGTGCCAGCAGCCTTAGCGGGATGTCCGAAAACATTCAGTACTTC
CDR3 protein: CASSLSGMSENIQYF

D gene: TRBD1
clone size: few
J gene: TRBJ2-7
V gene: TRBV20-1
CDR3 DNA: TGCAGTGCTACCAGGGACAGGGACTACGAGCAGTACTTC
CDR3 protein: CSATRDRDYEQYF

D gene: -
clone size: -
J gene: TRBJ1-5
V gene: TRBV20-1
CDR3 DNA: TGCAGTTCCTACGGCGGCAATCAGCCCCAGCATTTT
CDR3 protein: CSSYGGNQPQHF

D gene: -
clone size: few
J gene: TRBJ2-1
V gene: TRBV20-1
CDR3 DNA: TGCAGTGCAAGACCCACTAGTAATGAGCAGTTCTTC
CDR3 protein: CSARPTSNEQFF

D gene: TRBD2
clone size: -
J gene: TRBJ2-1
V gene: TRBV7-2
CDR3 DNA: TGTGCCAGCAGCCCCCTAGCGGATACCTACAATGAGCAGTTCTTC
CDR3 protein: CASSPLADTYNEQFF

D gene: -
clone size: -
J gene: TRBJ2-2
V gene: TRBV14
CDR3 DNA: TGTGCCAGCAGCCAATTCCGCGCCGGGGAGCTGTTTTTT
CDR3 protein: CASSQFRAGELFF

D gene: -
clone size: -
J gene: TRBJ2-7
V gene: TRBV7-2
CDR3 DNA: TGTGCCAGCAGCTTAGGGGGACAGCCGGGGGCCTACGAGCAGTACTTC
CDR3 protein: CASSLGGQPGAYEQYF

D gene: -
clone size: few
J gene: TRBJ2-1
V gene: TRBV4-3
CDR3 DNA: TGCGCCAGCAGCCAAGATAGGGGTGCTAGCAATGAGCAGTTCTTC
CDR3 protein: CASSQDRGASNEQFF

D gene: -
clone size: -
J gene: TRBJ2-7
V gene: TRBV4-1
CDR3 DNA: TGCGCCAGCAGCCAAGATCCGAGCGACTACTACAATGAGCAGTACTTC
CDR3 protein: CASSQDPSDYYNEQYF

D gene: -
clone size: -
J gene: TRBJ2-3
V gene: TRBV5-1
CDR3 DNA: TGCGCCAGCAGCTCCGCCACCCTCACAGATACGCAGTATTTT
CDR3 protein: CASSSATLTDTQYF

D gene: -
clone size: -
J gene: TRBJ2-7
V gene: TRBV5-4
CDR3 DNA: TGTGCCAGCAGCATCCTTATCTCCTACGAGCAGTACTTC
CDR3 protein: CASSILISYEQYF

D gene: -
clone size: -
J gene: TRBJ2-3
V gene: TRBV11-2
CDR3 DNA: TGTGCCAGCAGCAAACAGGGGTCCGGGGGGGAGACAGATACGCAGTATTTT
CDR3 protein: CASSKQGSGGETDTQYF

D gene: -
clone size: -
J gene: TRBJ2-3
V gene: TRBV9
CDR3 DNA: TGTGCCAGCAGCTCCCAGGGCGTGGATACGCAGTATTTT
CDR3 protein: CASSSQGVDTQYF

D gene: -
clone size: -
J gene: TRBJ2-3
V gene: TRBV6-5
CDR3 DNA: TGTGCCAGCAGCCCCGCTCGGGGCACAGATACGCAGTATTTT
CDR3 protein: CASSPARGTDTQYF

D gene: -
clone size: -
J gene: TRBJ2-3
V gene: TRBV29-1
CDR3 DNA: TGCAGCGTTGGGGGCCGACAGGTCACAGATACGCGGTATTTT
CDR3 protein: CSVGGRQVTDTRYF

D gene: -
clone size: -
J gene: TRBJ1-1
V gene: TRBV7-9
CDR3 DNA: TGTGCCAGCAGCCACAACAGGGATACTGAAGCTTTCTTT
CDR3 protein: CASSHNRDTEAFF

D gene: TRBD2
clone size: once
J gene: TRBJ2-5
V gene: TRBV29-1
CDR3 DNA: TGCAGTCTTCTGGGGCTAGCGGGAACCAATGAGCAGTACTTC
CDR3 protein: CSLLGLAGTNEQYF

D gene: -
clone size: -
J gene: TRBJ1-1
V gene: TRBV20-1
CDR3 DNA: TGCAGTTTTCAAGACAGACTGAACACTGAAGCTTTCTTT
CDR3 protein: CSFQDRLNTEAFF

D gene: -
clone size: -
J gene: TRBJ1-1
V gene: TRBV10-2
CDR3 DNA: TGCGCCAGCAGTGAGTCGAAGGTTGGCGGTTTCTTT
CDR3 protein: CASSESKVGGFF

D gene: TRBD2
clone size: -
J gene: TRBJ2-1
V gene: TRBV30
CDR3 DNA: TGTGCCTGGACCCCCCTTGGCGGGAGGCACAATGAGCAGTTCTTC
CDR3 protein: CAWTPLGGRHNEQFF

D gene: TRBD1
clone size: few
J gene: TRBJ1-1
V gene: TRBV5-1
CDR3 DNA: TGCGCCAGCAGTTTACAGGGGGCGCAGGCTGAAGCTTTCTTT
CDR3 protein: CASSLQGAQAEAFF

D gene: -
clone size: few
J gene: TRBJ2-7
V gene: TRBV10-3
CDR3 DNA: TGTGCCATCAGACAGGAATACGAGCAGTACTTC
CDR3 protein: CAIRQEYEQYF

D gene: -
clone size: -
J gene: TRBJ2-7
V gene: TRBV6-2/TRBV6-3
CDR3 DNA: TGTGCCAGCAGTTATAGAGGGAACGGCGAGCAGTACTTC
CDR3 protein: CASSYRGNGEQYF

D gene: -
clone size: -
J gene: TRBJ2-7
V gene: TRBV10-3
CDR3 DNA: TGTGCCATCAGTGGGGGGCGTGACGAGCAGTACTTC
CDR3 protein: CAISGGRDEQYF

D gene: TRBD1
clone size: few
J gene: TRBJ2-1
V gene: TRBV5-1
CDR3 DNA: TGCGCCAGCAGCAGCCGGGACAGACCTTACAATGAGCAGTTCTTC
CDR3 protein: CASSSRDRPYNEQFF

D gene: -
clone size: -
J gene: TRBJ1-4
V gene: TRBV20-1
CDR3 DNA: TGCAGTGCCCGCGACAGGCTTGTAGGTGAAAAACTGTTTTTT
CDR3 protein: CSARDRLVGEKLFF

D gene: TRBD1
clone size: -
J gene: TRBJ1-6
V gene: TRBV3-1
CDR3 DNA: TGTGCCAGCAGCCCTATCACAGGGGTGGAGTCACCCCTCCACTTT
CDR3 protein: CASSPITGVESPLHF

D gene: -
clone size: -
J gene: TRBJ2-1
V gene: TRBV27
CDR3 DNA: TGTGCCAGCAAGACTAGTCCCTACAATGAGCAGTTCTTC
CDR3 protein: CASKTSPYNEQFF

D gene: TRBD1
clone size: -
J gene: TRBJ1-2
V gene: TRBV7-9
CDR3 DNA: TGTGCCAGCAGCTTAGAAGACAGGGGGCGGAGTGGCTACACCTTC
CDR3 protein: CASSLEDRGRSGYTF

D gene: -
clone size: -
J gene: TRBJ2-3
V gene: TRBV20-1
CDR3 DNA: TGCAGTGCTGACAGGAGAGCCACAGATACGCAGTATTTT
CDR3 protein: CSADRRATDTQYF

D gene: TRBD2
clone size: once
J gene: TRBJ2-7
V gene: TRBV27
CDR3 DNA: TGTGCCAGCAGGCTAGCGGGAGGCCCCTTCTACGAGCAGTACTTC
CDR3 protein: CASRLAGGPFYEQYF

D gene: -
clone size: -
J gene: TRBJ1-5
V gene: TRBV28
CDR3 DNA: TGTGCCAGCAGTCTTACCAGGAATCAGCCCCAGCATTTT
CDR3 protein: CASSLTRNQPQHF

D gene: TRBD1
clone size: -
J gene: TRBJ2-7
V gene: TRBV28
CDR3 DNA: TGTGCCAGCAGGACGGGACAGGGTCAATTCCGGGAGTACTTC
CDR3 protein: CASRTGQGQFREYF

D gene: -
clone size: -
J gene: TRBJ1-4
V gene: TRBV6-5
CDR3 DNA: TGTGCCAGCAGTTACGCCAACAGTCTCACTCACGAAAAACTGTTTTTT
CDR3 protein: CASSYANSLTHEKLFF

D gene: -
clone size: -
J gene: TRBJ2-1
V gene: TRBV21-1
CDR3 DNA: TGTGCCAGCAGCCACGATACGGTCTGGGGAAGCACCTACAATGAGCAGTTCTTC
CDR3 protein: CASSHDTVWGSTYNEQFF

D gene: TRBD2
clone size: -
J gene: TRBJ2-1
V gene: TRBV4-2
CDR3 DNA: TGTGCCAGCAGCCAAGGGCCGGAGCGGGAGTCGAATGAGCAGTTCTTC
CDR3 protein: CASSQGPERESNEQFF

D gene: TRBD1
clone size: -
J gene: TRBJ2-1
V gene: TRBV7-2
CDR3 DNA: TGTGCCAGCAGCTCGCGCCGGGACAGGGTGAATGAGCAGTTCTTC
CDR3 protein: CASSSRRDRVNEQFF

D gene: -
clone size: few
J gene: TRBJ2-4
V gene: TRBV7-9
CDR3 DNA: TGTGCCAGCAGCTACGACACCCTCCTAGCCAAAAACATTCAGTACTTC
CDR3 protein: CASSYDTLLAKNIQYF

D gene: TRBD1
clone size: -
J gene: TRBJ2-4
V gene: TRBV6-2/TRBV6-3
CDR3 DNA: TGTGCCAGCAGTGACCGGACAGGGTGGGAGCAGTACTTC
CDR3 protein: CASSDRTGWEQYF

D gene: -
clone size: -
J gene: TRBJ2-7
V gene: TRBV20-1
CDR3 DNA: TGCAGTGCTAGAGATCGTGCGGCCCCCTACGAGCAGTACTTC
CDR3 protein: CSARDRAAPYEQYF

D gene: -
clone size: -
J gene: TRBJ2-1
V gene: TRBV20-1
CDR3 DNA: TGCAGTGCTTATCTCGGACTCCTAACCTACAATGAGCAGTTCTTC
CDR3 protein: CSAYLGLLTYNEQFF

D gene: -
clone size: -
J gene: TRBJ1-5
V gene: TRBV7-2
CDR3 DNA: TGTGCCAGCAGCCACAGGGAAAAGTATGGGCCCCAGCATTTT
CDR3 protein: CASSHREKYGPQHF

D gene: -
clone size: -
J gene: TRBJ2-1
V gene: TRBV12-3/TRBV12-4
CDR3 DNA: TGTGCCAGCAGTTCCTCGTCTGGGTATTACAATGAGCAGTTCTTC
CDR3 protein: CASSSSSGYYNEQFF

D gene: -
clone size: -
J gene: TRBJ2-2
V gene: TRBV7-9
CDR3 DNA: TGTGCCAGCAGCTTTGGAGGGGCGGGCACCGGGGAGCTGTTTTTT
CDR3 protein: CASSFGGAGTGELFF

D gene: -
clone size: -
J gene: TRBJ2-7
V gene: TRBV6-5
CDR3 DNA: TGTGCCAGCAGTGACAGGGAGGGGGCCTACGAGCAGTACTTC
CDR3 protein: CASSDREGAYEQYF

D gene: -
clone size: few
J gene: TRBJ2-6
V gene: TRBV7-9
CDR3 DNA: TGTGCCAGCAGCTTTGATCCTGGGGCCAACGTCCTGACTTTC
CDR3 protein: CASSFDPGANVLTF

D gene: -
clone size: once
J gene: TRBJ2-1
V gene: TRBV21-1
CDR3 DNA: TGTGCCAGCAGCCGATACACTGGCAATGAGCAGTTCTTC
CDR3 protein: CASSRYTGNEQFF

D gene: TRBD2
clone size: few
J gene: TRBJ2-5
V gene: TRBV20-1
CDR3 DNA: TGCAGTGCTAGACCAGCGGGGCAAGAGACCCAGTACTTC
CDR3 protein: CSARPAGQETQYF

D gene: -
clone size: -
J gene: TRBJ2-4
V gene: TRBV15
CDR3 DNA: TGTGCCACCAGCAGAGTGGAGGGAAGTGAGCAGTACTTC
CDR3 protein: CATSRVEGSEQYF

D gene: -
clone size: few
J gene: TRBJ2-7
V gene: TRBV20-1
CDR3 DNA: TGCAGTGCTAGCCCGCGGAATTACGAGCAGTACTTC
CDR3 protein: CSASPRNYEQYF

D gene: -
clone size: -
J gene: TRBJ1-2
V gene: TRBV4-2
CDR3 DNA: TGTGCCAGCAGCCAAGATGGGACGGCGGTCTATGGCTACACCTTC
CDR3 protein: CASSQDGTAVYGYTF